This passage covers 15 T cell receptor beta chains from one sample sequenced in a study of T cell responses to AZD1222 COVID-19 vaccine. Profiled with immunoSEQ multiplex PCR; TCRdb holds only in-frame clones, not every one. The data show more than 95,000 clones, around 90% seen once. The material sequenced was peripheral blood, taken on day 0 of AZD1222 vaccination. The receptors stem from an adult in good health.

This chain joins TRBV19 and TRBJ2-1; 7 nucleotides match TRBD1. J was trimmed by 9 bases and V by 7 bases; bases with no gene match: 12. Germline V gene data show CDR1 as LNHDA and CDR2 as SQIVND (reference sequence). This CDR3 region has 14 residues. The CDR3 loop reads CASMGVVGGSEQFF. Written as DNA, the CDR3 is TGTGCCAGTATGGGGGTGGTAGGGGGCAGTGAGCAGTTCTTC.

The chain has TRBV7-2 and TRBJ2-5; no reliable D call. V was trimmed by 5 bases and J by 3 bases, leaving 13 bases between them. Germline assignment: CDR1 SGHTA and CDR2 FQGNSA. The CDR3 runs 14 residues. The CDR3 nucleotides read TGTGCCAGCAGCCAAAGGCTAGTTAAAGAGACCCAGTACTTC. Translated, it gives CASSQRLVKETQYF.

In this sample, this clone turned up once. The J gene is TRBJ2-1, the V gene TRBV5-1; the match to TRBD2 covers 10 bases. This CDR3 contains 15 residues. Losses at the gene ends were 1 base for V and 7 bases for J; bases not matched to a gene: 5. In germline, CDR1 is SGHRS, CDR2 YFSETQ. CDR3 DNA: TGCGCCAGCAGCTTGTCTCTAGCGGGGGAGAATGAGCAGTTCTTC. This codes for CASSLSLAGENEQFF. The full variable domain, completed using reference TRBV5-1 and TRBJ2-1, is KAGVTQTPRYLIKTRGQQVTLSCSPISGHRSVSWYQQTPGQGLQFLFEYFSETQRNKGNFPGRFSGRQFSNSRSEMNVSTLELGDSALYLCASSLSLAGENEQFFGPGTRLTVL.

The chain is built from TRBV7-9 and TRBJ1-1; D call uncertain. In germline, CDR1 is SEHNR, CDR2 FQNEAQ (reference sequence). CDR3 length equals 11 residues. Between the trimmed V and J ends, which lost 5 bases and 5 bases, there was a span of 6 bases. In DNA, the CDR3 is TGTGCCAGCAGCGTACGAACTGAAGCTTTCTTT. Translating it yields CASSVRTEAFF.

This chain uses TRBV4-3 with TRBJ1-2; D gene uncertain. The germline V gene encodes CDR1 LGHNA and CDR2 YSLEER. This CDR3 comprises 12 residues. Trimming took 1 base from V and 7 from J, leaving 7 bases between them. The CDR3 DNA sequence: TGCGCCAGCAGCCAAGGGACCCGTGGCTACACCTTC. Protein: CASSQGTRGYTF.

The chain carries TRBV28 and TRBJ2-7; 8 nucleotides align to TRBD1. After removal of 6 bases from V and 2 bases from J, the junction contained 6 bases not matched to a gene. CDR1 MDHEN and CDR2 SYDVKM come from the germline V gene. The CDR3 has 14 residues. The CDR3 sequence: CASSHQGAAYEQYF. As DNA, the CDR3 is TGTGCCAGCAGCCACCAGGGGGCGGCCTACGAGCAGTACTTC.

This clone has just one count. The chain uses TRBV5-1 and TRBJ2-1; 9 positions match TRBD1. The germline CDR1 and CDR2 sequences are SGHRS and YFSETQ. V dropped 7 bases and J dropped 2; count of bases not matched to a gene: 7. The CDR3 totals 15 residues. The CDR3 sequence is CASGDRVGTYNEQFF. CDR3 nucleotides: TGCGCCAGCGGGGACAGGGTTGGAACCTACAATGAGCAGTTCTTC.

The DNA for the CDR3 is TGCGCCAGCAGCCAAGGCCCTAGCGGGAGCGCCAAAAACATTCAGTACTTC. Protein: CASSQGPSGSAKNIQYF. The J gene is TRBJ2-4, the V gene TRBV4-1; 10 bases align to TRBD2. In germline, CDR1 is MGHRA, CDR2 YSYEKL. This CDR3 spans 17 amino acids. The V segment lost 1 base and the J segment 1 base; nucleotides outside the gene matches: 4.

The genes are TRBV11-3 and TRBJ2-5, with TRBD1 matching over 7 bases. CDR3 length equals 13 residues. With V trimmed by 3 bases and J by 2 bases, 0 bases remained unmatched. The germline gives CDR1 SGHNT, CDR2 YENEEA. As DNA, the CDR3 is TGTGCCAGCAGCTTGGGACAGCAAGAGACCCAGTACTTC. This encodes CASSLGQQETQYF.

The chain carries TRBV28 and TRBJ2-1, with D possibly matching TRBD1 (6 bases). The CDR3 has 14 amino acids. V shed 4 bases and J shed 8 bases, with 15 bases lying between them. Germline values: CDR1 MDHEN, CDR2 SYDVKM. This CDR3 reads CASSSGQPRDEQFF. CDR3 in DNA: TGTGCCAGCAGTTCCGGACAGCCGCGAGATGAGCAGTTCTTC.

The V gene is TRBV6-5, the J gene TRBJ1-1; a weak D match, TRBD1 (6 bases). The germline gives CDR1 MNHEY, CDR2 SVGAGI. This CDR3 has 14 amino acids. V was pared by 0 bases and J by 4 bases, with 9 bases between. In DNA form, the CDR3 reads TGTGCCAGCAGTTACTCGGAGGGGGGCACTGAAGCTTTCTTT. Translating gives CASSYSEGGTEAFF.

V usage is TRBV9 and J usage is TRBJ2-2; no clear D. Germline CDR1 and CDR2: SGDLS and YYNGEE. The V end lost 2 bases, the J end lost 2 bases, and 10 bases lay between the germline ends. The CDR3 is 15 residues long. The CDR3 sequence: CASSVGTHNTGELFF. CDR3 DNA sequence: TGTGCCAGCAGCGTGGGCACTCATAACACCGGGGAGCTGTTTTTT.

The CDR3 loop is CASSSLSNTEAFF. CDR3 in DNA: TGCGCCAGCAGCTCCCTATCGAACACTGAAGCTTTCTTT. The rearrangement joins TRBV5-1 to TRBJ1-1, with unresolved D. The CDR3 covers 13 residues. The V gene's germline CDR1 is SGHRS and CDR2 YFSETQ. V lost 3 bases and J 1 base, leaving 7 bases between the germline ends.

The rearrangement uses TRBV6-6 and TRBJ1-6; the match to TRBD1 covers 8 bases. Germline CDR1 and CDR2: MNHNY and SVGAGI (reference sequence). This CDR3 region has 14 residues. V trimming: 6 bases; J trimming: 7 bases; junction bases outside the gene matches: 5. CDR3 amino acids: CASRPTGGNSPLHF. The CDR3 DNA reads as TGTGCCAGCAGGCCTACAGGGGGGAATTCACCCCTCCACTTT.

The chain has TRBV28 and TRBJ1-2; D ambiguous. Germline V CDR1 and CDR2: MDHEN, SYDVKM. CDR3 size: 13 residues. The germline V and J ends were trimmed by 1 base and 3 bases, with 6 bases remaining between them. CDR3 in DNA: TGTGCCAGCAGTTTATCTGCGGACTATGGCTACACCTTC. It encodes CASSLSADYGYTF.